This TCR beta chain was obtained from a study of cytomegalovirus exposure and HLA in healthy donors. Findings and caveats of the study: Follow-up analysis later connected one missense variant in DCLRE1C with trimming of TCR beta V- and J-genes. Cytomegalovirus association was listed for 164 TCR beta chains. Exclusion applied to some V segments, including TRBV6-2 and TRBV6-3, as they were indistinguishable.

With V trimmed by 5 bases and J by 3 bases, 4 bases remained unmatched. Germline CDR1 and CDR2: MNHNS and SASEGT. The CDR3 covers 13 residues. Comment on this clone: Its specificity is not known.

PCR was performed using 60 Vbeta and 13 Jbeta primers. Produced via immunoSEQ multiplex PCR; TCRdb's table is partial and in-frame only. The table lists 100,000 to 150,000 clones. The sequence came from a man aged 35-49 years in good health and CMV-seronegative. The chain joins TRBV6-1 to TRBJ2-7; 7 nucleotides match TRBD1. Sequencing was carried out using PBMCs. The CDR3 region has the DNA TGTGCCAGCAGTCTAGGGGGCCTCTACGAGCAGTACTTC. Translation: CASSLGGLYEQYF.